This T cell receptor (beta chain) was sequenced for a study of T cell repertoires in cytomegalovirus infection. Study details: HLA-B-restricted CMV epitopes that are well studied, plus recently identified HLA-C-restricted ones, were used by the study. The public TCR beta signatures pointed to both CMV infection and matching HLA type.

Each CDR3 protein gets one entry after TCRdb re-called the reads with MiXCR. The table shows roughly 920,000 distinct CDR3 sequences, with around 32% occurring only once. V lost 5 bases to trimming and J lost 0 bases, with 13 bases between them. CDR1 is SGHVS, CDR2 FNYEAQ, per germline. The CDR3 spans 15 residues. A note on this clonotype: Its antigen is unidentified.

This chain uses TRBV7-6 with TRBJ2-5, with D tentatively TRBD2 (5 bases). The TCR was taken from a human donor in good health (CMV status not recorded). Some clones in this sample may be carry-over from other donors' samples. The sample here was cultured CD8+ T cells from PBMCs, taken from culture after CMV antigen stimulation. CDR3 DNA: TGTGCCAGCAGCCCGACCCTCGGGAACCAAGAGACCCAGTACTTC. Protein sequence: CASSPTLGNQETQYF.